This section outlines one T cell receptor (beta chain) sequence together with its context. Its antigen is unknown. Hyperthyroidism patients, aged 18 to 65, were newly diagnosed, under 2 months' duration. The data derive from a study of Graves' ophthalmopathy and Graves' hyperthyroidism. Study-wide points: For separating ophthalmopathy from stable hyperthyroidism, a 13-signature model gave 85% to 90% sensitivity and 81.08% specificity.

This CDR3 has 15 amino acids. Germline V gene sequence: CDR1 SGHAT, CDR2 FQNNGV. V was pared by 7 bases and J by 3 bases, with 11 bases of the junction left unmatched. Amplification from RNA transcripts yielded the TCR beta CDR3 regions. After a first-round RT-PCR with HTBI primers, a second-round multiplex PCR was run. MiXCR, run by TCRdb on the multiplex PCR reads, gives a single entry per CDR3 protein. The data contain under 800,000 distinct CDR3 sequences, about 20% of them singletons. The rearrangement joins TRBV11-2 to TRBJ2-7; TRBD1 matches 8 bases. The source material was peripheral blood. This sequence was found in a woman under 30 with stable Graves' hyperthyroidism. Some clones in this sample may be carry-over from other donors' samples. The DNA of the CDR3 is TGTGCCAGCACCTCCGGGCAGGGGGCTCTCTACGAGCAGTACTTC. Its translation: CASTSGQGALYEQYF.